This T cell receptor (beta chain) was sequenced in a study of cytomegalovirus exposure and HLA in healthy donors. Whole-study findings and limits: In a later analysis, TCR association rates varied by HLA locus: DRB1 most, HLA-C fewest.

With 60 Vbeta and 13 Jbeta primers, the PCR was carried out. Assay: immunoSEQ multiplex PCR; the TCRdb copy retains only in-frame clones and omits some. Of 150,000 or so clones in the sample, 64% are singletons; the top ten hold less than 3.5%. Trimming took 3 bases from V and 5 from J, leaving 17 bases between them. Germline CDR1 and CDR2: SGHDT and YYEEEE. This CDR3 comprises 16 residues. As regards this clone: Its antigen is still unknown.

The receptor's source is a woman aged 25 to 45 in good health and CMV-seropositive. Input material: PBMCs. The chain joins TRBV5-6 to TRBJ2-2, with D maybe TRBD1 (6 bases). CDR3 nucleotide sequence: TGTGCCAGCAGCTCCCCTTCCAGGGGTTATACCGGGGAGCTGTTTTTT. Amino acids: CASSSPSRGYTGELFF. The full variable domain, with the rest looked up from reference TRBV5-6 and TRBJ2-2, is DAGVTQSPTHLIKTRGQQVTLRCSPKSGHDTVSWYQQALGQGPQFIFQYYEEEERQRGNFPDRFSGHQFPNYSSELNVNALLLGDSALYLCASSSPSRGYTGELFFGEGSRLTVL.